The clone carrying this TCR beta chain was observed at least ten times. Its antigen remains unknown. Time point noted: sample taken at primary tumor resection. Samples were donated by 72 untreated early-stage non-small cell lung cancer patients. The sample originates from a study of spatial heterogeneity in lung cancer. Overall study context: Consistently, beta-chain sequences turned up in larger numbers than alpha-chain sequences did. From matched bulk RNA-seq came a T cell module score, which showed a strong correlation with TCR transcript counts in tumor regions. The study's findings and limits: Tumor mutation counts were tracked by expanded intratumoral alpha and beta TCR counts.

Trimming took 11 bases from V and 4 from J, leaving 21 bases between them. Per the germline V gene, CDR1 is ENHRY and CDR2 is SYGVKD. This CDR3 has 15 amino acids. TCRdb reprocessed the 5' RACE reads via MiXCR and lists one record per CDR3 protein. The sample holds approximately 6,800 distinct CDR3 sequences, roughly 13% seen once. The V call is TRBV10-3, the J call TRBJ1-5; D not certain. This sequence was found in a male donor with early-stage non-small cell lung cancer. The sample in question was lung tumor tissue, obtained at surgery. The CDR3 region has the DNA TGTGCCGTACGTGAAAACGCGGGCGATAATCAGCCCCAGCATTTT. Translating it yields CAVRENAGDNQPQHF.